The 27 T cell receptor beta chains in this list originate from one sample, sequenced in a study of glioma-infiltrating T cells after dendritic cell vaccination. Assay used: immunoSEQ multiplex PCR; TCRdb lists only in-frame clones, some missing. The table includes about 100,000 clones, 65% to 85% detected once. Time point given: after dendritic cell vaccination, including at tumor progression/relapse. The sequenced sample was blood, obtained after dendritic cell vaccination. The source of these receptors is a human donor with glioblastoma.

J is TRBJ1-5 and V is TRBV6-5, with a weak D call TRBD1 (5 bases). Germline lookup yields CDR1 MNHEY and CDR2 SVGAGI. The CDR3 contains 16 residues. V lost 3 bases and J lost 2, with 14 bases in between. This CDR3 is CASSYHGRGGNQPQHF. The CDR3 region has the DNA TGTGCCAGCAGTTATCACGGACGGGGGGGCAATCAGCCCCAGCATTTT.

The chain joins TRBV4-1 to TRBJ1-1; no clear D. V lost 1 base and J lost 5, with 5 bases in between. The CDR3 is made up of 12 amino acids. Looked up from germline, CDR1 is MGHRA and CDR2 is YSYEKL. Here the CDR3 DNA reads TGCGCCAGCAGCCAAGGTGTAACTGAAGCTTTCTTT. Amino acids: CASSQGVTEAFF.

Concerning this clone itself: This sample includes further DNA sequences coding for the same CDR3. The V and J genes are TRBV9 and TRBJ1-2; D gene ambiguous. V lost 0 bases to trimming and J lost 2 bases, with 8 bases between them. The CDR3 runs to 14 residues. In germline, CDR1 is SGDLS, CDR2 YYNGEE. The CDR3: CASSVGGGNYGYTF. The CDR3 bases are TGTGCCAGCAGCGTAGGCGGTGGAAACTATGGCTACACCTTC.

V usage is TRBV6-5 and J usage is TRBJ1-1; weak D call: TRBD1 (5 bases). Deletions cut 7 bases from V and 5 bases from J, with 14 bases between. This CDR3 is built from 13 residues. Germline CDR1 MNHEY, CDR2 SVGAGI. CDR3 sequence: CASTPGWRTEAFF. The CDR3 DNA reads as TGTGCCAGCACCCCAGGGTGGCGGACTGAAGCTTTCTTT.

A few counts support this clone. The V call is TRBV27, the J call TRBJ2-7; 11 nucleotides line up with TRBD1. CDR1 MNHEY and CDR2 SMNVEV come from the germline V gene (reference sequence). J was trimmed by 3 bases and V by 7 bases; bases with no gene match: 8. This CDR3 region has 15 residues. The DNA of the CDR3 is TGTGCCAGCAACAGAGGCGGGACAGGGGGCTACGAGCAGTACTTC. This codes for CASNRGGTGGYEQYF.

The chain has TRBV4-1 and TRBJ1-2; 7 positions agree with TRBD1. Germline V gene data show CDR1 as MGHRA and CDR2 as YSYEKL. The CDR3 is 16 amino acids. With 4 bases clipped from V and 4 bases from J, the junction kept 12 bases outside the gene matches. CDR3 amino acids: CASSLLPGEGAYGYTF. The CDR3 DNA reads as TGCGCCAGCAGCCTCCTCCCAGGAGAGGGGGCCTATGGCTACACCTTC.

This chain links TRBV5-1 with TRBJ2-3; maybe TRBD1 (6 bases). Per the germline V gene, CDR1 is SGHRS and CDR2 is YFSETQ. Trimming took 0 bases from V and 1 from J, leaving 12 bases between them. The CDR3 length is 16 residues. The CDR3 DNA follows: TGCGCCAGCAGCTTGGTAGCAGGGGTGGGCACAGATACGCAGTATTTT. As protein: CASSLVAGVGTDTQYF.

The chain has TRBV29-1 and TRBJ2-3; TRBD1 is a possible D gene (5 bases). There are 11 residues in the CDR3. Germline values: CDR1 SQVTM, CDR2 ANQGSEA. The CDR3 sequence: CRPRGADTQYF. The CDR3 DNA reads TGCAGACCTAGGGGCGCAGATACGCAGTATTTT.

There are a few counts of this clone. The chain carries TRBV15 and TRBJ2-7; tentative D call: TRBD1 (6 bases). Trimming left V 6 bases short and J 2 bases short, with 11 bases between. The CDR3 spans 13 residues. Germline loops: CDR1 LNHNV, CDR2 YYDKDF (reference sequence). CDR3 sequence (DNA): TGTGCCACCAGTAGGACAGAAGCCTACGAGCAGTACTTC. Its protein is CATSRTEAYEQYF.

This clone was counted a few times. The chain joins TRBV10-3 to TRBJ1-1, with no clear D. Between the trimmed V and J ends, which lost 2 bases and 5 bases, there was a span of 21 bases. Germline-derived CDR1 and CDR2 are ENHRY and SYGVKD. CDR3 length equals 17 residues. The CDR3 protein is CAISEPGLGGRGTEAFF. DNA for the CDR3: TGTGCCATCAGTGAGCCCGGGTTGGGCGGACGAGGGACTGAAGCTTTCTTT.

The CDR3 nucleotides are TGTGCCAGCAGCCGGGACAGGGGGGGAGGAGATACGCAGTATTTT. Amino acids: CASSRDRGGGDTQYF. This rearrangement joins TRBV6-6 to TRBJ2-3, with TRBD1 identical over 11 bases. The V gene end was trimmed by 6 bases and the J gene end by 5 bases; junction bases not matched to a gene: 7. This CDR3 has 15 amino acids. Germline CDR1 reads MNHNY; CDR2 reads SVGAGI (reference sequence).

This clone was seen more than once but under ten times. J is TRBJ2-3 and V is TRBV9; D is possibly TRBD2 (6 bases). The CDR3 covers 14 residues. Germline CDR1 reads SGDLS; CDR2 reads YYNGEE. V lost 2 bases, J lost 13 bases, and 20 bases lay in between. The CDR3 nucleotides are TGTGCCAGCAGCGTTGTTCCCTCCGGGACTCGTAAGTATTTT. This codes for CASSVVPSGTRKYF.

This chain links TRBV4-1 with TRBJ2-1; possibly TRBD1 for D (6 bases). The CDR3 consists of 14 residues. V lost 3 bases and J lost 8, with 14 bases in between. Germline values: CDR1 MGHRA, CDR2 YSYEKL. DNA for the CDR3: TGCGCCAGCAGCCAGGGCAGCTCAGGGGATGAGCAGTTCTTC. Translation gives CASSQGSSGDEQFF.

V is TRBV7-9 and J is TRBJ2-1; weak D call: TRBD1 (5 bases). The germline V gene has CDR1 SEHNR and CDR2 FQNEAQ (reference sequence). V gave up 3 bases and J gave up 0 bases, with 12 bases separating them. The CDR3 spans 16 residues. The CDR3 sequence is CASSLTEQSSYNEQFF. The CDR3 region has the DNA TGTGCCAGCAGCTTGACAGAACAGAGCTCCTACAATGAGCAGTTCTTC.

The chain joins TRBV19 to TRBJ1-4; 10 bases align to TRBD1. This CDR3 spans 15 amino acids. The V gene's germline CDR1 is LNHDA and CDR2 SQIVND (reference sequence). V shed 3 bases, J shed 7 bases, and the junction held 5 bases outside the gene matches. The CDR3 reads CASSMAGQGSEKLFF. In DNA form, the CDR3 reads TGTGCCAGTAGTATGGCGGGACAGGGGTCTGAAAAACTGTTTTTT.

The chain recombines TRBV4-1 with TRBJ2-7, with 8 positions matching TRBD2. CDR3 length: 16 residues. CDR1 MGHRA and CDR2 YSYEKL come from the germline V gene. V shed 8 bases, J shed 7 bases, and the junction held 19 bases outside the gene matches. CDR3 protein: CASSPVGAGGPWEQYF. CDR3 DNA sequence: TGCGCCAGCTCCCCGGTGGGGGCGGGAGGCCCTTGGGAGCAGTACTTC.

In its sample, this clone was seen once. The rearrangement links TRBV15 to TRBJ2-7, with D maybe TRBD1 (6 bases). Trimming stripped 5 bases from V and 2 bases from J, with 13 bases between. This CDR3 has 14 residues. Germline CDR1 reads LNHNV; CDR2 reads YYDKDF (reference sequence). Here the CDR3 DNA reads TGTGCCACCAGCCGTACAGGGTCGGCCTACGAGCAGTACTTC. Its protein is CATSRTGSAYEQYF.

The J gene is TRBJ2-1, the V gene TRBV4-2; 9 bases align to TRBD2. This CDR3 region has 18 residues. Germline CDR1 and CDR2: LGHNA and YNFKEQ. J gave up 0 bases and V 2 bases, and 8 bases lay outside the gene matches. CDR3 nucleotides: TGTGCCAGCAGCCAACAGAGTAGCGGGGGCCTCTCCTACAATGAGCAGTTCTTC. Protein: CASSQQSSGGLSYNEQFF.

The chain recombines TRBV30 with TRBJ1-1; 10 positions agree with TRBD1. CDR3 length: 15 residues. The V and J ends lost 8 bases and 2 bases, in that order; junction bases with no gene match: 11. The germline CDR1 and CDR2 sequences are GTSNPN and SVGIG (reference sequence). The CDR3 sequence: CARRRQGAANTEAFF. The CDR3 DNA reads as TGTGCCAGACGGAGACAGGGGGCCGCAAACACTGAAGCTTTCTTT.

The CDR3: CAWSRGLSSGNTIYF. The CDR3 DNA reads as TGTGCCTGGAGTAGGGGACTCTCTTCTGGAAACACCATATATTTT. The chain uses TRBV30 and TRBJ1-3; D may be TRBD1 (5 bases). V gave up 2 bases and J gave up 1 base, with 12 bases separating them. This CDR3 has 15 residues. Germline V gives CDR1 GTSNPN, CDR2 SVGIG (reference sequence).

This chain uses TRBV5-4 with TRBJ2-7, with 9 bases lining up with TRBD2. The length of the CDR3 is 15 residues. CDR1 and CDR2 from the germline V gene are SGHNT and YYREEE (reference sequence). V gave up 5 bases and J gave up 7 bases; unmatched junction bases: 13. DNA of the CDR3: TGTGCCAGCAGTCCTTCGGGACTAGCCGGGAAGGAGCAGTACTTC. Its protein is CASSPSGLAGKEQYF.

The chain links TRBV5-1 to TRBJ2-2, with a tentative D call TRBD1 (5 bases). The length of the CDR3 is 16 residues. CDR1 and CDR2 (germline): SGHRS, YFSETQ. V lost 4 bases and J lost 1, with 14 bases in between. The CDR3 here is CASSIIRGVNTGELFF. The CDR3 DNA follows: TGCGCCAGCAGCATAATAAGGGGCGTGAACACCGGGGAGCTGTTTTTT.

Written as DNA, the CDR3 is TGTGCCAGCTCACCACTCTCAGGGGGAAGTGGGGAGACCCAGTACTTC. Translating it yields CASSPLSGGSGETQYF. V and J are TRBV18 and TRBJ2-5, with TRBD1 matching 7 bases. CDR1 is KGHSH and CDR2 is LQKENI in the germline V gene. Germline trimming cut 1 base from V and 5 bases from J; bases unmatched to any gene: 10. The CDR3 extends over 16 amino acids. Using reference TRBV18 and TRBJ2-5 for the parts outside the CDR3, the full variable domain is NAGVMQNPRHLVRRRGQEARLRCSPMKGHSHVYWYRQLPEEGLKFMVYLQKENIIDESGMPKERFSAEFPKEGPSILRIQQVVRGDSAAYFCASSPLSGGSGETQYFGPGTRLLVL.

The rearrangement joins TRBV2 to TRBJ2-7; TRBD1 might be the D (6 bases). CDR3 length equals 13 residues. Trimming removed 2 bases at V and 2 bases at J, with 7 bases between. In germline, CDR1 is SNHLY, CDR2 FYNNEI. The CDR3 sequence is CASSEWGPYEQYF. Here the CDR3 DNA reads TGTGCCAGCAGTGAATGGGGGCCCTACGAGCAGTACTTC.

As to this clone: The junction differs from germline at one of its ends, possibly a read error. The chain has TRBV10-3 and TRBJ2-7, with 8 bases fitting TRBD1. This CDR3 contains 11 residues. CDR1 ENHRY and CDR2 SYGVKD come from the germline V gene. The CDR3 nucleotides read TGTGCCATCAGTGATATCGGGACAGGACTGTTC. Translating gives CAISDIGTGLF.

The V and J genes are TRBV25-1 and TRBJ2-1; 7 bases line up with TRBD2. Germline CDR1 reads MGHDK; CDR2 reads SYGVNS. J lost 4 bases, V lost 3 bases, and 3 bases had no gene match. There are 14 residues in the CDR3. In DNA, the CDR3 is TGTGCCAGCAGTGACATAGCGGGTTACAATGAGCAGTTCTTC. Its translation: CASSDIAGYNEQFF.

This chain connects TRBV7-9 to TRBJ1-4, with 7 bases matching TRBD1. V gave up 0 bases and J gave up 7 bases; unmatched junction bases: 8. The length of the CDR3 is 16 residues. The germline CDR1 and CDR2 sequences are SEHNR and FQNEAQ (reference sequence). CDR3 bases: TGTGCCAGCAGCTTAGCTTCAGGAGGGGGCGGTGAAAAACTGTTTTTT. This gives the protein CASSLASGGGGEKLFF.